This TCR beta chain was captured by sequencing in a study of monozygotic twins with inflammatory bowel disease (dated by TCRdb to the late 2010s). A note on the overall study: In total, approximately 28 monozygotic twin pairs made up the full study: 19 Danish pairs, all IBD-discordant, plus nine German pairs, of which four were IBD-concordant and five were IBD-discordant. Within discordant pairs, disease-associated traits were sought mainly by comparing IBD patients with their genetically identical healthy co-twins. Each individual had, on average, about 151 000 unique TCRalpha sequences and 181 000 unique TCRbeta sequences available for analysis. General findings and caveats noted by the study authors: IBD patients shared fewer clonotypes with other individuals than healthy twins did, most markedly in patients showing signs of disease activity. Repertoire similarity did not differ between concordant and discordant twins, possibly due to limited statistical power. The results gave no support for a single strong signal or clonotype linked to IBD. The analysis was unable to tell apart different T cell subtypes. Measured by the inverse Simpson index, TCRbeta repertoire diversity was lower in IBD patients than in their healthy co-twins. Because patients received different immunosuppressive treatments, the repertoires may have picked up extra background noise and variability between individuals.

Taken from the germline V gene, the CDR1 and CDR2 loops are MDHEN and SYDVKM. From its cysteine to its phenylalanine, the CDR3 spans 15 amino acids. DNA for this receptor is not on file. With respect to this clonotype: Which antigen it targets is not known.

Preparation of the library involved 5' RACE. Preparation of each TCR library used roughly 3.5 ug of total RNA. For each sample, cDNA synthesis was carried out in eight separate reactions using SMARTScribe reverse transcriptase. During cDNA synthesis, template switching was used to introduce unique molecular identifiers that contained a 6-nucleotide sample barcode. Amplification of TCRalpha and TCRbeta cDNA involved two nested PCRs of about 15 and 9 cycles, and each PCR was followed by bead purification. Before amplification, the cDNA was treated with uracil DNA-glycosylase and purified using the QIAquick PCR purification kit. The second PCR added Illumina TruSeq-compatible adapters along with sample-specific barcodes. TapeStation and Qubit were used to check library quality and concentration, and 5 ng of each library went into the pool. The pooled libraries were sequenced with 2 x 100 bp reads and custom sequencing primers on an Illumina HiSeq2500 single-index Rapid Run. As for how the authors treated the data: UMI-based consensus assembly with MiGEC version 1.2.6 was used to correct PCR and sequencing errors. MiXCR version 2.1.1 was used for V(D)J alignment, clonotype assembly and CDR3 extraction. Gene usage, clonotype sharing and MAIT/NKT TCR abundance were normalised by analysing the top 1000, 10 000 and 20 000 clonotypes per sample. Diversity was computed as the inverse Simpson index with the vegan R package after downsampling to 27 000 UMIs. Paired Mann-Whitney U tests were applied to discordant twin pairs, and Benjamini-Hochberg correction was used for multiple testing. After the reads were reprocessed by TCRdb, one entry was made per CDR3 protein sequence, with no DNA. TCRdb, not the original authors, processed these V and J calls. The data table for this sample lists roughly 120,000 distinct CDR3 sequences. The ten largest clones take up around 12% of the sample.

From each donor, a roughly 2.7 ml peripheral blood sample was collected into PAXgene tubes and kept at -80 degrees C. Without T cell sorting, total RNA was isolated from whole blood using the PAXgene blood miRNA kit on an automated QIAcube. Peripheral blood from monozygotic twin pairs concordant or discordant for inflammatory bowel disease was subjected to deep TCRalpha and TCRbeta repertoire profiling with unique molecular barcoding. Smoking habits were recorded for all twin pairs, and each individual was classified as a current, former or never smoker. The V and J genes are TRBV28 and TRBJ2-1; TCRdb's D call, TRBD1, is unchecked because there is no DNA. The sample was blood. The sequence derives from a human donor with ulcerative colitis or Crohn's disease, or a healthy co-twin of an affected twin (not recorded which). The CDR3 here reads CASSFTGRGYNEQFF.